The clone carrying this T cell receptor (beta chain) was counted many times. The sample is drawn from a study of regulatory T cells in long-lasting Graves disease. Construction of the TCR beta libraries employed iRepertoire HTBI primers in conjunction with Arm-PCR of CDR3 regions. TCRdb reprocessed the multiplex PCR reads via MiXCR and lists one record per CDR3 protein. Among approximately 270,000 distinct CDR3 sequences listed, more than 15% were seen once. Germline-derived CDR1 and CDR2 are SQVTM and ANQGSEA. With 4 bases clipped from V and 0 bases from J, the junction kept 1 base outside the gene matches. This CDR3 is built from 13 residues. Time point given: newly diagnosed GD, antithyroid drugs for less than 3 months. The TCR library was made from RNA extracted from PBMCs. This sample was also put to use in a study of T cells in Graves' hyperthyroidism and ophthalmopathy.

The source of this sequence is a woman aged 25-40 years with Graves disease. The V call is TRBV29-1, the J call TRBJ2-3, with 7 bases that match TRBD1. The sample in question was peripheral blood mononuclear cells (PBMCs), obtained at new diagnosis, from a patient treated with antithyroid drugs. This chain's CDR3 is CSVGRGSTDTQYF. Here the CDR3 DNA reads TGCAGCGTTGGCAGGGGGAGCACAGATACGCAGTATTTT.